This T cell receptor (beta chain) is drawn from a study of cytomegalovirus exposure and HLA in healthy donors. Study observations and caveats: Within the data, a cluster of highly shared sequence variants was likely a sequencing artifact.

In the case of this clone: Antigen unknown.

Vbeta (60) and Jbeta (13) primers were used in the PCR. Sequencing was performed with immunoSEQ multiplex PCR; in TCRdb, only in-frame clones are kept and a portion is missing. The table has under 200,000 clones, around 77% seen once. Germline CDR1 and CDR2: SNHLY and FYNNEI. This CDR3 is 14 amino acids long. Trimming at V came to 6 bases and at J to 4 bases, leaving 8 bases not matched to a gene. The source is a woman aged 30 to 39 in good health and CMV-seropositive. Sequencing input: PBMCs. The chain carries TRBV2 and TRBJ1-2; 7 bases map to TRBD1. The CDR3 sequence: CASRTGQASYGYTF. In nucleotides, the CDR3 is TGTGCCAGCAGAACTGGACAGGCAAGCTATGGCTACACCTTC.